This T cell receptor beta chain was retrieved from a study of cytomegalovirus exposure and HLA in healthy donors. Trimming left V 2 bases short and J 9 bases short, with 20 bases between. CDR1 KGHSH and CDR2 LQKENI come from the germline V gene. This CDR3 region has 15 residues. Primers for the PCR totalled 60 Vbeta and 13 Jbeta. The table came from immunoSEQ multiplex PCR; TCRdb's copy has only in-frame clones and leaves some out. Of under 200,000 clones listed, 73% are singletons. V usage is TRBV18 and J usage is TRBJ2-7, with D tentatively TRBD1 (5 bases). The sequence was obtained from a woman between 25 and 40 years old in good health and CMV-seronegative. The sequenced material came from PBMCs. CDR3 DNA sequence: TGTGCCAGCTCACCATCCTTGGGGCTCCCCCGCGCGCAGTACTTC. Its protein is CASSPSLGLPRAQYF.